The 25 T cell receptor beta chains below were found in one sample sequenced in a study of blood T cells in healthy people across ages. Primed by a sample-barcoded 5' primer and a J-beta primer mix, a second PCR proceeded for about 7 to 12 cycles. TCRdb processed the 5' RACE reads anew with MiXCR; each CDR3 protein has one entry. The table records about 1.8 million distinct CDR3 sequences, roughly 52% of them present only once. Sequences were obtained from blood. Receptors were obtained from a woman between 40 and 55 years old in good health.

This clonotype was observed a few times. J is TRBJ2-7 and V is TRBV10-3, with D unresolved. CDR1 ENHRY and CDR2 SYGVKD come from the germline V gene. V was cut by 3 bases and J by 4 bases, with 7 bases left in between. This CDR3 region has 12 residues. The CDR3 sequence is CAISDTEYEQYF. The CDR3 coding sequence is TGTGCCATCAGTGACACCGAATACGAGCAGTACTTC.

The chain links TRBV20-1 to TRBJ1-4, with D uncertain. This CDR3 spans 14 amino acids. The V gene lost 6 bases and the J gene lost 8 bases, with 19 bases spanning the gap. Germline V gene data show CDR1 as DFQATT and CDR2 as SNEGSKA (reference sequence). Here the CDR3 reads CSASTPGRKEKLFF. CDR3 nucleotide sequence: TGCAGTGCATCTACACCTGGAAGAAAGGAAAAACTGTTTTTT.

The chain carries TRBV6-5 and TRBJ1-6; D is uncertain. Germline-derived CDR1 and CDR2 are MNHEY and SVGAGI. CDR3 size: 17 residues. V was clipped by 0 bases and J by 0 bases, with 9 bases between them. The CDR3 reads CASSYSGSSSYNSPLHF. The CDR3 DNA sequence: TGTGCCAGCAGTTACTCTGGGTCGAGCTCCTATAATTCACCCCTCCACTTT.

This rearrangement joins TRBV9 to TRBJ2-1; D call uncertain. Trimming took off 0 bases at V and 8 bases at J, with 21 bases between the two ends. CDR1 and CDR2 from the germline V gene are SGDLS and YYNGEE. There are 17 residues in the CDR3. Here the CDR3 DNA reads TGTGCCAGCAGCGTAGCCCTTAGACCCCCTCTTGAGGATGAGCAGTTCTTC. This sequence encodes CASSVALRPPLEDEQFF.

This clonotype was observed a single time. In DNA, the CDR3 is TGTGCCAGCAGTGAAGTAGGGAGTAGGAGTCAGCCCCAGCATTTT. This translates into CASSEVGSRSQPQHF. The rearrangement uses TRBV6-1 and TRBJ1-5; no definite D call. V shed 1 base and J shed 6 bases, with 13 bases lying between them. The germline CDR1 and CDR2 sequences are MNHNS and SASEGT. This CDR3 contains 15 residues.

This clonotype was observed a few times. The CDR3 DNA sequence: TGCGCCAGCAGCCAAGATCGGACTCCCTACAATGAGCAGTTCTTC. This sequence encodes CASSQDRTPYNEQFF. The chain links TRBV4-3 to TRBJ2-1; D is possibly TRBD2 (5 bases). There are 15 residues in the CDR3. CDR1 is LGHNA, CDR2 YSLEER, per germline. Trimming removed 0 bases from V and 2 bases from J, with 8 bases in between.

The V call is TRBV20-1, the J call TRBJ2-3, with D perhaps TRBD2 (7 bases). Germline V gene data show CDR1 as DFQATT and CDR2 as SNEGSKA (reference sequence). This CDR3 has 16 amino acids. Trimming left V 2 bases short and J 0 bases short, with 15 bases between. CDR3 residues: CSARRRGGASTDTQYF. CDR3 coding DNA: TGCAGTGCTAGACGCCGTGGGGGGGCAAGCACAGATACGCAGTATTTT.

In this sample, this clonotype turned up once. The V and J genes are TRBV4-2 and TRBJ2-7, with D possibly called TRBD1 or TRBD2 (5 bases each). CDR3 size: 15 residues. Germline CDR1 LGHNA, CDR2 YNFKEQ. With 3 bases removed from V and 3 bases from J, the gap between germline ends came to 15 bases. The CDR3 DNA reads TGTGCCAGCAGCCATCTTACCGGGACGAACTACGAGCAGTACTTC. Translating it yields CASSHLTGTNYEQYF.

This chain connects TRBV3-1 to TRBJ1-4; D unresolved. Trimming took 1 base from V and 7 from J, leaving 7 bases between them. In germline, CDR1 is LGHDT, CDR2 YNNKEL (reference sequence). The CDR3 runs 13 residues. CDR3 region: CASSQVHPEKLFF. The CDR3 bases are TGTGCCAGCAGCCAAGTTCACCCTGAAAAACTGTTTTTT.

This clonotype came up a few times. This chain connects TRBV7-2 to TRBJ2-3; D not certain. Trimming removed 5 bases from V and 6 bases from J, with 9 bases in between. CDR3 size: 12 residues. CDR1 and CDR2 from the germline V gene are SGHTA and FQGNSA. This chain's CDR3 is CASSPFLDTQYF. For the CDR3, the DNA is TGTGCCAGCAGCCCTTTTCTGGATACGCAGTATTTT. The full variable domain, in which reference TRBV7-2 and TRBJ2-3 provide the parts outside the CDR3, is GAGVSQSPSNKVTEKGKDVELRCDPISGHTALYWYRQSLGQGLEFLIYFQGNSAPDKSGLPSDRFSAERTGGSVSTLTIQRTQQEDSAVYLCASSPFLDTQYFGPGTRLTVL.

This chain connects TRBV15 to TRBJ2-5; D possibly corresponds to TRBD2 (6 bases). CDR1 and CDR2 (germline): LNHNV, YYDKDF (reference sequence). The CDR3 runs to 15 residues. V lost 1 base to trimming and J lost 1 base, with 10 bases between them. CDR3 in DNA: TGTGCCACCAGCAGAGTAATAGCGGCCCAAGAGACCCAGTACTTC. It specifies CATSRVIAAQETQYF.

This clonotype was counted only a few times. Written as DNA, the CDR3 is TGTGCCAGCAGCGCAGAAGGGGGGCGTGAGCAGTTCTTC. The encoded protein is CASSAEGGREQFF. The chain uses TRBV7-2 and TRBJ2-1; D is tentatively TRBD1 or TRBD2 (6 bases each). Deletions cut 5 bases from V and 9 bases from J, with 14 bases between. The germline CDR1 and CDR2 sequences are SGHTA and FQGNSA. This CDR3 has 13 amino acids.

This clonotype has a handful of counts. The chain couples TRBV20-1 to TRBJ1-2; D not resolved. In germline, CDR1 is DFQATT, CDR2 SNEGSKA (reference sequence). The CDR3 is 14 residues long. Trimming took off 6 bases at V and 4 bases at J, with 18 bases between the two ends. Written as DNA, the CDR3 is TGCAGTGCCAACGGCGGCAGGACGCCCTATGGCTACACCTTC. Protein product: CSANGGRTPYGYTF.

This clonotype came up a few times. The CDR3 sequence is CSVISDTQYF. DNA for the CDR3: TGCAGCGTCATTTCAGATACGCAGTATTTT. The chain is built from TRBV29-1 and TRBJ2-3; D unresolved. Germline V lookup: CDR1 SQVTM, CDR2 ANQGSEA. V was clipped by 6 bases and J by 4 bases, with 5 bases between them. This CDR3 has 10 amino acids.

This clonotype came up a few times. This CDR3 is CASSFGPGPGTGELFF. The CDR3 bases are TGTGCCAGCAGCTTCGGTCCGGGGCCGGGAACCGGGGAGCTGTTTTTT. This sequence joins TRBV7-2 and TRBJ2-2; D is perhaps TRBD1 or TRBD2 (5 bases each). Germline CDR1 reads SGHTA; CDR2 reads FQGNSA. The CDR3 runs 16 residues. V was trimmed by 3 bases and J by 5 bases, leaving 16 bases between them.

This rearrangement joins TRBV6-1 to TRBJ1-2; D may be TRBD1 (5 bases). The CDR3 extends over 11 amino acids. Germline V gives CDR1 MNHNS, CDR2 SASEGT. V was clipped by 7 bases and J by 6 bases, with 9 bases between them. CDR3 sequence (DNA): TGTGCCAGCACCAGGGATCATGGCTACACCTTC. Translation: CASTRDHGYTF.

The chain combines TRBV29-1 with TRBJ2-7; TRBD1 matches 8 bases. This CDR3 is built from 14 residues. The germline CDR1 and CDR2 sequences are SQVTM and ANQGSEA. The V and J ends lost 7 bases and 2 bases, in that order; junction bases with no gene match: 10. CDR3 loop: CSARTGKNPYEQYF. The CDR3 region has the DNA TGCAGCGCCCGGACAGGGAAAAATCCCTACGAGCAGTACTTC.

The J gene is TRBJ1-1, the V gene TRBV28; 8 nucleotides align to TRBD1. CDR3 length: 15 residues. Germline loops: CDR1 MDHEN, CDR2 SYDVKM. V lost 1 base, J lost 6 bases, and 7 bases stayed unmatched. The CDR3 DNA sequence: TGTGCCAGCAGTTTATCTTCAGGGGGCGCCGCTGAAGCTTTCTTT. This sequence encodes CASSLSSGGAAEAFF.

The chain recombines TRBV4-3 with TRBJ2-4; weak D call: TRBD1 (6 bases). Judging by the DNA end, TRBJ2-7 fits better; the J call may be wrong. Per germline, CDR1 LGHNA and CDR2 YSLEER. This CDR3 spans 14 amino acids. Here the CDR3 DNA reads TGCGCCAGCAGCCAGAGACAGGCCTGCTACGAGCAGTACTTC. Its protein is CASSQRQACYEQYF.

This rearrangement joins TRBV3-1 to TRBJ1-6, with a possible D match to TRBD1 (6 bases). V gave up 4 bases and J gave up 3 bases, with 10 bases separating them. CDR3 length: 15 residues. The V gene's germline CDR1 is LGHDT and CDR2 YNNKEL (reference sequence). DNA for the CDR3: TGTGCCAGCAGCCCCCGGACAGTCTATAATTCACCCCTCCACTTT. It yields the protein CASSPRTVYNSPLHF. Together with reference TRBV3-1 and TRBJ1-6, the CDR3 gives the full variable domain: DTAVSQTPKYLVTQMGNDKSIKCEQNLGHDTMYWYKQDSKKFLKIMFSYNNKELIINETVPNRFSPKSPDKAHLNLHINSLELGDSAVYFCASSPRTVYNSPLHFGNGTRLTVT.

This clonotype turned up a few times. The chain combines TRBV20-1 with TRBJ2-7, with TRBD1 identical over 9 bases. The end of the DNA is better explained by TRBJ2-4, so the J call may be wrong. The CDR3 consists of 14 residues. The V gene's germline CDR1 is DFQATT and CDR2 SNEGSKA (reference sequence). The DNA of the CDR3 is TGCAGTGCAACCATGACAGGGGGAGTAAACATTCAGTACTTC. This translates into CSATMTGGVNIQYF.

The V call is TRBV29-1, the J call TRBJ1-4; 9 bases map to TRBD1. The CDR3 length is 14 residues. The junction had 13 bases not matched to a gene; V was cut back by 7 bases and J by 10 bases. Germline values: CDR1 SQVTM, CDR2 ANQGSEA. DNA for the CDR3: TGCAGCGCCACAATGGGACAGGGAAACGGAAAACTGTTTTTT. This encodes CSATMGQGNGKLFF.

This chain connects TRBV7-8 to TRBJ2-1; TRBD2 matches 10 bases. From germline, CDR1 is SGHVS and CDR2 FQNEAQ. This CDR3 region has 19 residues. Trimming at V came to 0 bases and at J to 4 bases, leaving 12 bases not matched to a gene. The CDR3 is CASSLAPGTSGVLYNEQFF. DNA for the CDR3: TGTGCCAGCAGCTTAGCTCCGGGTACTAGCGGGGTCTTATACAATGAGCAGTTCTTC.

The rearrangement joins TRBV18 to TRBJ2-7, with 7 bases aligning to TRBD1. CDR1 and CDR2 from the germline V gene are KGHSH and LQKENI. V lost 3 bases to trimming and J lost 5 bases; unmatched junction nucleotides: 7. The CDR3 extends over 14 amino acids. The CDR3 spells CASSPLGQTHEQYF. DNA for the CDR3: TGTGCCAGCTCACCCCTGGGACAGACCCACGAGCAGTACTTC.

This clonotype was detected only a few times. The chain combines TRBV12-3 or TRBV12-4 with TRBJ2-1; TRBD2 aligns across 14 bases. With V trimmed by 6 bases and J by 0 bases, 7 bases remained unmatched. The CDR3 totals 18 residues. CDR3 DNA sequence: TGTGCCAGCAGAGGGACTAGCGGGGGTTTTAGCTCCTACAATGAGCAGTTCTTC. It codes for CASRGTSGGFSSYNEQFF.